These 16 T cell receptor beta chains came from one sample sequenced in a study of blood T cell repertoires in COVID-19. Clones were read by immunoSEQ multiplex PCR, and TCRdb kept only the in-frame ones, dropping some. The repertoire includes approximately 120,000 clones, 75% to 90% of them detected once, and roughly 3.2% sits in the top ten. The sequencing input was peripheral blood. The receptors were gathered from a woman older than 75 with COVID-19, enrolled during active disease.

The chain links TRBV28 to TRBJ1-5; the D gene is possibly TRBD1 (6 bases). This CDR3 has 15 residues. Per the germline V gene, CDR1 is MDHEN and CDR2 is SYDVKM. The germline V and J ends were trimmed by 6 bases and 3 bases, with 15 bases remaining between them. The CDR3 protein is CASSPTGSPNQPQHF. The CDR3 DNA reads TGTGCCAGCAGCCCGACAGGTTCCCCCAATCAGCCCCAGCATTTT.

The rearrangement joins TRBV18 to TRBJ1-1, with TRBD1 identical over 11 bases. CDR3 length: 14 residues. V shed 5 bases, J shed 5 bases, and the junction held 4 bases outside the gene matches. Germline V gene lookup returns CDR1 KGHSH and CDR2 LQKENI. Written as DNA, the CDR3 is TGTGCCAGCTCAGGACAGGGGGCATGGACTGAAGCTTTCTTT. Its translation is CASSGQGAWTEAFF.

This clone was seen only once. V usage is TRBV11-2 and J usage is TRBJ2-2, with 8 bases that match TRBD2. CDR1 SGHAT and CDR2 FQNNGV come from the germline V gene. The CDR3 consists of 15 residues. The junction had 1 base not matched to a gene; V was cut back by 0 bases and J by 4 bases. CDR3 DNA sequence: TGTGCCAGCAGCTTAGAGGGACTAGGCACCGGGGAGCTGTTTTTT. The encoded protein is CASSLEGLGTGELFF.

About this clone: This sample also contains other DNA sequences that code for the same CDR3. This rearrangement joins TRBV12-3 or TRBV12-4 to TRBJ1-2; 7 nucleotides line up with TRBD1. This CDR3 has 13 amino acids. V was pared by 5 bases and J by 2 bases, with 2 bases of the junction left unmatched. The CDR3 DNA reads as TGTGCCAGCAGTCGACAGGGAAACTATGGCTACACCTTC. The encoded protein is CASSRQGNYGYTF.

The V gene is TRBV5-1, the J gene TRBJ2-3; perhaps TRBD1 as D (6 bases). Trimming took 4 bases from V and 2 from J, leaving 14 bases between them. CDR3 length equals 15 residues. Per germline, CDR1 SGHRS and CDR2 YFSETQ. In DNA form, the CDR3 reads TGCGCCAGCAGCGAAGGTCAGGGGTACACAGATACGCAGTATTTT. It yields the protein CASSEGQGYTDTQYF.

The chain combines TRBV6-5 with TRBJ2-5; 7 nucleotides match TRBD2. Trimming at V came to 0 bases and at J to 5 bases, leaving 6 bases not matched to a gene. CDR1 MNHEY and CDR2 SVGAGI come from the germline V gene. The CDR3 has 15 residues. This chain's CDR3 is CASSYSPSGAETQYF. CDR3 nucleotide sequence: TGTGCCAGCAGTTACTCGCCTAGCGGTGCGGAGACCCAGTACTTC.

The rearrangement links TRBV7-9 to TRBJ1-6, with 8 bases fitting TRBD1. Germline V gene lookup returns CDR1 SEHNR and CDR2 FQNEAQ (reference sequence). CDR3 length: 18 amino acids. The junction had 15 bases not matched to a gene; V was cut back by 2 bases and J by 9 bases. The CDR3 DNA is TGTGCCAGCAGCTTAATCTTGGGGTCAGGGGGCGTTGGTTCACCCCTCCACTTT. It encodes CASSLILGSGGVGSPLHF.

The chain couples TRBV4-2 to TRBJ2-3, with D unresolved. V was shortened by 0 bases and J by 5 bases, with 12 bases between the two germline ends. The CDR3 totals 15 residues. Germline V CDR1 and CDR2: LGHNA, YNFKEQ. CDR3 loop: CASSQDFTSLDTQYF. CDR3 coding DNA: TGTGCCAGCAGCCAAGATTTTACTTCGTTAGATACGCAGTATTTT.

The J gene is TRBJ1-2, the V gene TRBV7-9; D call uncertain. The CDR3 totals 10 residues. CDR1 is SEHNR, CDR2 FQNEAQ, per germline (reference sequence). V was pared by 9 bases and J by 10 bases, with 12 bases between. CDR3 in amino acids: CASAPVPYTF. The CDR3 nucleotides are TGTGCCAGTGCCCCGGTTCCCTACACCTTC.

This clone was recorded a few times. The genes are TRBV7-8 and TRBJ1-1, with D unresolved. The CDR3 covers 12 residues. The germline gives CDR1 SGHVS, CDR2 FQNEAQ. With 5 bases removed from V and 6 bases from J, the gap between germline ends came to 10 bases. CDR3 DNA: TGTGCCAGCAGCCCATCGGTGGCTGAAGCTTTCTTT. Its protein product is CASSPSVAEAFF.

The chain combines TRBV5-4 with TRBJ2-4; no firm D call. Trimming pared 0 bases from V and 0 bases from J, leaving 10 bases between. CDR1 is SGHNT and CDR2 is YYREEE in the germline V gene (reference sequence). The CDR3 is 16 residues long. The CDR3 DNA is TGTGCCAGCAGCTTGGCCGAGAAGAGAGCCAAAAACATTCAGTACTTC. It translates to CASSLAEKRAKNIQYF.

The chain employs TRBV6-2 or TRBV6-3 and TRBJ2-1; TRBD2 is a possible D gene (6 bases). V was clipped by 5 bases and J by 7 bases, with 9 bases between them. The CDR3 is made up of 12 amino acids. Germline CDR1 is MNHEY and CDR2 is SVGEGT. Here the CDR3 DNA reads TGTGCCAGCAGTCCGGGGAGGAATGAGCAGTTCTTC. It encodes CASSPGRNEQFF.

The chain has TRBV19 and TRBJ2-1; D is possibly TRBD1 (5 bases). Trimming took 7 bases from V and 1 from J, leaving 11 bases between them. This CDR3 is built from 14 residues. Per the germline V gene, CDR1 is LNHDA and CDR2 is SQIVND (reference sequence). This CDR3 is CASNSGWSYNEQFF. In DNA, the CDR3 is TGTGCCAGTAATTCAGGGTGGTCCTACAATGAGCAGTTCTTC. The entire variable domain, with the rest obtained from reference TRBV19 and TRBJ2-1, is as follows: DGGITQSPKYLFRKEGQNVTLSCEQNLNHDAMYWYRQDPGQGLRLIYYSQIVNDFQKGDIAEGYSVSREKKESFPLTVTSAQKNPTAFYLCASNSGWSYNEQFFGPGTRLTVL.

The chain carries TRBV5-6 and TRBJ2-1; 10 nucleotides line up with TRBD2. Germline V gene data show CDR1 as SGHDT and CDR2 as YYEEEE. The CDR3 is 16 amino acids. The V gene end was trimmed by 3 bases and the J gene end by 0 bases; junction bases not matched to a gene: 3. CDR3 amino acids: CASSSGTSDSYNEQFF. The DNA for the CDR3 is TGTGCCAGCAGCTCCGGGACTAGCGACTCCTACAATGAGCAGTTCTTC.

Many counts were recorded for this clone. This chain links TRBV6-2 or TRBV6-3 with TRBJ2-5, with 10 bases aligning to TRBD1. Germline assignment: CDR1 MNHEY and CDR2 SVGEGT. V lost 5 bases, J lost 5 bases, and 8 bases stayed unmatched. The CDR3 spans 15 residues. The CDR3 sequence: CASSDTRQGAETQYF. The CDR3 DNA sequence: TGTGCCAGCAGTGATACCCGACAGGGGGCGGAGACCCAGTACTTC.

The count of this clone is one. The V call is TRBV14, the J call TRBJ2-3; 8 nucleotides align to TRBD2. This CDR3 spans 15 amino acids. J was trimmed by 6 bases and V by 4 bases; bases with no gene match: 9. Germline assignment: CDR1 SGHDN and CDR2 FVKESK. The CDR3 DNA is TGTGCCAGCAGCCCGGGACTAGTCCGGTCGGATACGCAGTATTTT. Translating gives CASSPGLVRSDTQYF.